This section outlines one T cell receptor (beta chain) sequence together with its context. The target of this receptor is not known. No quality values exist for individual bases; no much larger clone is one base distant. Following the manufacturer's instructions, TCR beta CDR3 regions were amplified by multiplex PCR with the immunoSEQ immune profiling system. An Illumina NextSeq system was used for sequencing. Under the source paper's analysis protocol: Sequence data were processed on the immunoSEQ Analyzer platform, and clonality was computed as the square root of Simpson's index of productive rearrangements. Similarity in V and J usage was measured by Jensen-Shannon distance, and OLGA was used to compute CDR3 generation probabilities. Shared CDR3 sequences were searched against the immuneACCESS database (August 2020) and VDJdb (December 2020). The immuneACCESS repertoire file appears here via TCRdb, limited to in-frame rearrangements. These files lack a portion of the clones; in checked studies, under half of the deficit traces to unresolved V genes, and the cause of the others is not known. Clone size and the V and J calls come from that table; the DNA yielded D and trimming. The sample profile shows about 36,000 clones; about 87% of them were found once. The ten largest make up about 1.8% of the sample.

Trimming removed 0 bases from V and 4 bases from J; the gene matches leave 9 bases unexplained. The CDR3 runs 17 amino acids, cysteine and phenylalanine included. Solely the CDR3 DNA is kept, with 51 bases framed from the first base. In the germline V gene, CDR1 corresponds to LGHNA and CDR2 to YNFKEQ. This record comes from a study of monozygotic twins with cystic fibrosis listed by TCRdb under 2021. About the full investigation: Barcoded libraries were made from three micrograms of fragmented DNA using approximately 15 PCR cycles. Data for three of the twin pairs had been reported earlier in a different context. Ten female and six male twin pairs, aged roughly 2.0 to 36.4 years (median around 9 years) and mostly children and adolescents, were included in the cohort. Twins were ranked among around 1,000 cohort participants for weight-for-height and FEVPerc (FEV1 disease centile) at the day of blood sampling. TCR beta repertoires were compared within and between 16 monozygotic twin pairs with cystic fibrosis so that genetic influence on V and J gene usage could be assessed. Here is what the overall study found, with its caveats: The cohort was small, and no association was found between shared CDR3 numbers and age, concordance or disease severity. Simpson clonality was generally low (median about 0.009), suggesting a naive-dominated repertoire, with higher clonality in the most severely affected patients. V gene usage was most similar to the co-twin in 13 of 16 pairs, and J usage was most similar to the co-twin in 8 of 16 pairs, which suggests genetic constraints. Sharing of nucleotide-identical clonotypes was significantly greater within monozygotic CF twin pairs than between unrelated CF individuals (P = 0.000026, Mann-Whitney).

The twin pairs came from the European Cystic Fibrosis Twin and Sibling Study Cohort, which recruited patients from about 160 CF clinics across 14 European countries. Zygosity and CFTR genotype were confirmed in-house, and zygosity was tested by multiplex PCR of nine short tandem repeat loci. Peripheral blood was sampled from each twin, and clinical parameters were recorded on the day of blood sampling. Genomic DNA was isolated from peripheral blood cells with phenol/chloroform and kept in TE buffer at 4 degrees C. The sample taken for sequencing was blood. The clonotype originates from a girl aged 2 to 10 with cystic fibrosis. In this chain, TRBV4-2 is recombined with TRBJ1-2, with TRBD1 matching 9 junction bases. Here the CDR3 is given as CASSQDSGQGLGYGYTF. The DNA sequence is TGTGCCAGCAGCCAAGATTCGGGACAGGGATTGGGCTATGGCTACACCTTC.